This entry concerns a single T cell receptor (beta chain). What it binds is unknown. This entry belongs to a study of B cell selection in AIRE deficiency. Sorting defined conventional CD4 T cells as CD4+CD127+. Clones were sequenced by immunoSEQ multiplex PCR, and TCRdb holds only the in-frame ones, with some missing. The top ten clones hold 0.22% of a sample with fewer than 30,000 clones, approximately 96% of them seen once. The CDR3 length is 16 residues. The V gene end was trimmed by 0 bases and the J gene end by 4 bases; junction bases not matched to a gene: 6. The germline V gene encodes CDR1 SNHLY and CDR2 FYNNEI. Study-wide results and caveats: Healthy donors alone shared more than 30% of 4,000 or so Treg sequences; patients alone 9% to 9.5%. With only TCRbeta sequenced, over 30% of shared healthy Treg sequences overlapped Tconv.

The sequencing sample was made of CD4+CD127+ conventional T cells sorted from PBMCs. This sequence was found in a human donor in good health. J is TRBJ2-1 and V is TRBV2; 7 bases fit TRBD2. The CDR3 sequence: CASSEAGGNRYNEQFF. The CDR3 DNA reads as TGTGCCAGCAGTGAAGCGGGAGGGAATAGGTACAATGAGCAGTTCTTC.